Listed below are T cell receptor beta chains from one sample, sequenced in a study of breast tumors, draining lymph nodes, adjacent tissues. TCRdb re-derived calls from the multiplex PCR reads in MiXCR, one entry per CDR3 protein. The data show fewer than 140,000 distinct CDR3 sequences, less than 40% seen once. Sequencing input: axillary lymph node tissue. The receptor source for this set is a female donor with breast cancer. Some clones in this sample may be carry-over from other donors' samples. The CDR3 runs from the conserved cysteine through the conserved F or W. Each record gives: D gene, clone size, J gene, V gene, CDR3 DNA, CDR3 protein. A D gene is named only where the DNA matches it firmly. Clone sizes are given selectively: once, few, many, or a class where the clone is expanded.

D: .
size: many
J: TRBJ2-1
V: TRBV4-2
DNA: TGTGCCAGCAGCCAGGGCCCCAAGGGCAATGAGCAGTTCTTC
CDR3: CASSQGPKGNEQFF

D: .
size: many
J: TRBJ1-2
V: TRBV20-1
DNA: TGCAGTGCTAGCTGGGGGATGGCTGGCTACACCTTC
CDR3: CSASWGMAGYTF

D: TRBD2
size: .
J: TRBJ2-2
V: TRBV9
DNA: TGTGCCAGCAGCCCCCTGGCGGGGGACTGGCAGAACACCGGGGAGCTGTTTTTT
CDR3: CASSPLAGDWQNTGELFF

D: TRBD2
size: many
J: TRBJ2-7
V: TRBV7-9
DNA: TGTGCCAGCAGCTTAGTAGAAGCGGGGAACTCTAAGCAGTACTTC
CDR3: CASSLVEAGNSKQYF

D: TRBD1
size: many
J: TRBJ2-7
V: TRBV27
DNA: TGTGCCAGCAGAGGACAGGGGGTTTACGAGCAGTACTTC
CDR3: CASRGQGVYEQYF

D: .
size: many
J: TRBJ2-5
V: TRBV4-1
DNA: TGCGCCAGCAAGGGGGGGTTCCAAGAGACCCAGTACTTC
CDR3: CASKGGFQETQYF

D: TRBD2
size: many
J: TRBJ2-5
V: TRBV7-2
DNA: TGTGCCAGCAGCCCTGGGAGGCTAGCGGGGGGGCTGGGGGAGACCCAGTACTTC
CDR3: CASSPGRLAGGLGETQYF

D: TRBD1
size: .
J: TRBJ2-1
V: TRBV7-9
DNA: TGTGCCAGCAGCTTAAGGACAGGGGGTCAAAGTGAGCAGTTCTTC
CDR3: CASSLRTGGQSEQFF

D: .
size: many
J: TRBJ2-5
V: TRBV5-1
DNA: TGCGCCAGCAGCTTGCAGGGTATCCGAGAGACCCAGTACTTC
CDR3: CASSLQGIRETQYF

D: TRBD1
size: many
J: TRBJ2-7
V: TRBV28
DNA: TGTGCCAGCAGTTTAGGGACAGGGTTCTACGAGCAGTACTTC
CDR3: CASSLGTGFYEQYF

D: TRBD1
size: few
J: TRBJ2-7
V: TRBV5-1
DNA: TGCGCCAGCAGCTTGGAGGGACAGAGCTCCTACGAGCAGTACTTC
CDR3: CASSLEGQSSYEQYF

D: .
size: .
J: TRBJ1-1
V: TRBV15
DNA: TGTGCCACCAGTGAGCGGCAGCGAAACACTCAAGCTTTCTTT
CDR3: CATSERQRNTQAFF

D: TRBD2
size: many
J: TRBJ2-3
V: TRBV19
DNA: TGTGCCAGTAGTGGGACTAGCGCAGATACGCAGTATTTT
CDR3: CASSGTSADTQYF

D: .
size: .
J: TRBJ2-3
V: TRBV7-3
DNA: TGTGCCTGCAGCCCCCCCCCGTCAGATACACAGTATTTT
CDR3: CACSPPPSDTQYF

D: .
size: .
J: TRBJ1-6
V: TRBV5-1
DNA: TGCGCCAGCAGCTTGGGCACACATAATAATTCACCCCTCCACTTT
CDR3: CASSLGTHNNSPLHF

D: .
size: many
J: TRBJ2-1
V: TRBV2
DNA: TGTGCCAGCAGTGCACGGGGTGAGCAGTTCTTC
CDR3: CASSARGEQFF

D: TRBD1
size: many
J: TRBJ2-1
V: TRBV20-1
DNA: TGCAGTGCTGGGACAGGGGGCTTCAATGAGCAGTTCTTC
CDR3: CSAGTGGFNEQFF

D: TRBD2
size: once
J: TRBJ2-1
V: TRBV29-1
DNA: TGCAGCGGGGGGACTAGCGGGAGTGGAACGTCACGTGAGCAGTTCTTC
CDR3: CSGGTSGSGTSREQFF

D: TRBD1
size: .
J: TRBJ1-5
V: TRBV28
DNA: TGTGCCAGCAGTCTCCATAGGACAGGTAGTAGCAATCAGCCCCAGCATTTT
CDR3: CASSLHRTGSSNQPQHF

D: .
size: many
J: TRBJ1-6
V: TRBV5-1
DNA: TGCGCCAGCAGCTTAGGGGATAATTCACCCCTCCACTTT
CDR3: CASSLGDNSPLHF

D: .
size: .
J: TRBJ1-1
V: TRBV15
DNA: TGTGCCACCAGCAGTAGGGGGTTTTCCACTGAAGCTTTCTTT
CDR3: CATSSRGFSTEAFF

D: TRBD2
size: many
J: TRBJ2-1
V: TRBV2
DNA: TGTGCCAGCAGTCCGGGACAGGGACTAGCGGGAGGGAGTTACAATGAGCAGTTCTTC
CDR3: CASSPGQGLAGGSYNEQFF

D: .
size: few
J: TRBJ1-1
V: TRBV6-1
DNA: TGTGCCAGCAGTGAACGGGGGGGCTCGACTGAAGCTTTCTTT
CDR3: CASSERGGSTEAFF